This T cell receptor beta chain was obtained from a study of ipilimumab plus nivolumab after autologous stem cell transplantation. Dosing: nivolumab 3 mg/kg IV, weeks 1, 4, 7, 10, then every two weeks to week 26. Germline V gene lookup returns CDR1 LNHDA and CDR2 SQIVND (reference sequence). V shed 2 bases and J shed 5 bases, with 15 bases lying between them. CDR3 size: 15 residues. The assay was immunoSEQ multiplex PCR, and TCRdb's table has in-frame clones only and misses some. The profile shows more than 9,000 clones, about 70% of them singletons. The receptor was isolated from a female donor with multiple myeloma. The starting material was PBMCs, obtained in a trial of ipilimumab plus nivolumab as post-transplant consolidation. The rearrangement uses TRBV19 and TRBJ1-1; maybe TRBD1 (6 bases). CDR3 in amino acids: CASSISGGGITEAFF. The DNA of the CDR3 is TGTGCCAGTAGTATATCCGGGGGGGGCATAACTGAAGCTTTCTTT.